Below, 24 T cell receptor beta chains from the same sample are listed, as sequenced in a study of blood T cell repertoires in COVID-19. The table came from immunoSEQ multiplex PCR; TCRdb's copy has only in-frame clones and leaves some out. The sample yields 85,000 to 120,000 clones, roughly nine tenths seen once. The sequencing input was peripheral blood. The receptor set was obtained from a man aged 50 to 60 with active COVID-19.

The CDR3 protein is CASSYGDTQPQHF. The CDR3 DNA is TGTGCCAGCAGTTACGGGGACACCCAGCCCCAGCATTTT. The chain employs TRBV6-6 and TRBJ1-5, with D perhaps TRBD1 (6 bases). Trimming took off 2 bases at V and 7 bases at J, with 9 bases between the two ends. Looked up from germline, CDR1 is MNHNY and CDR2 is SVGAGI (reference sequence). The CDR3 consists of 13 residues.

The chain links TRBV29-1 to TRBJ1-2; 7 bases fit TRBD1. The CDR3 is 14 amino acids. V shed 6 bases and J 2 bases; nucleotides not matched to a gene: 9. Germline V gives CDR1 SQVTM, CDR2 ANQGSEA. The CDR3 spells CSVSPGTVNYGYTF. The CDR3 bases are TGCAGCGTGTCCCCAGGGACAGTCAACTATGGCTACACCTTC.

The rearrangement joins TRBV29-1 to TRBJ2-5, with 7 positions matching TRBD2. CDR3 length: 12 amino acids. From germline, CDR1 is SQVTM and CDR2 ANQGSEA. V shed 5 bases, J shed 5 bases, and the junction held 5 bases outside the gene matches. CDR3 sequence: CSVSGKRETQYF. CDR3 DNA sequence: TGCAGCGTTAGCGGGAAGAGGGAGACCCAGTACTTC.

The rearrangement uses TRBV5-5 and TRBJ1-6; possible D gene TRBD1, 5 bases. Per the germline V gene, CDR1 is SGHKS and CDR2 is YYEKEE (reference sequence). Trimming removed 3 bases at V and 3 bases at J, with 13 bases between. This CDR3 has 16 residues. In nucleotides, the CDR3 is TGTGCCAGCAGCTCAGATGGGGGAGGCTATAATTCACCCCTCCACTTT. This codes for CASSSDGGGYNSPLHF.

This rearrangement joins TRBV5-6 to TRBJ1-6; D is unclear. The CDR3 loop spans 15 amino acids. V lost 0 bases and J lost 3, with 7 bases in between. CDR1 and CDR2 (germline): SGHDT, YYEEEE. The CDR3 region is CASSLGGVYNSPLHF. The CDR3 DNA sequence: TGTGCCAGCAGCTTGGGTGGAGTCTATAATTCACCCCTCCACTTT.

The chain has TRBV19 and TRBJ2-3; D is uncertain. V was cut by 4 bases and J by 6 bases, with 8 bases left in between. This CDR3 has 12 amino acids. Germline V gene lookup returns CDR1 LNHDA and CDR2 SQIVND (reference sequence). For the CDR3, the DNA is TGTGCCAGTAGTAACTTTGTGGATACGCAGTATTTT. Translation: CASSNFVDTQYF.

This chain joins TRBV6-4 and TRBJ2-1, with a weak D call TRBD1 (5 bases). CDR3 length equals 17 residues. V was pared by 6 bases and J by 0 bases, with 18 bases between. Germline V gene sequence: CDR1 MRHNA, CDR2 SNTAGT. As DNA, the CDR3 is TGTGCCAGCAGCGCACAATACAGGACACGCTCCTACAATGAGCAGTTCTTC. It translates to CASSAQYRTRSYNEQFF.

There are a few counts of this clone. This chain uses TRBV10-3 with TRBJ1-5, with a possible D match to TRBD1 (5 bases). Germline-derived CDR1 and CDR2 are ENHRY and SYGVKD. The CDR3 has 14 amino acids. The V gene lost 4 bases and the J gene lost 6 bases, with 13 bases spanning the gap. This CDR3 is CAISGGREGQPQHF. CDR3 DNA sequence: TGTGCCATCAGTGGGGGCAGGGAGGGTCAGCCCCAGCATTTT.

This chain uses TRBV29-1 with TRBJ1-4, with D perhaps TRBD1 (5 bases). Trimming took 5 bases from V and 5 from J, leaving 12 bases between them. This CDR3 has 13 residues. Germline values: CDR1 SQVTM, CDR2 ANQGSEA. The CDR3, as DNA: TGCAGCGTTCGGAGGGGAAGAAATGAAAAACTGTTTTTT. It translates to CSVRRGRNEKLFF.

This CDR3 is CASRRGRDPGGLFF. Written as DNA, the CDR3 is TGTGCCAGTCGCCGGGGGCGAGACCCGGGGGGACTGTTTTTT. The chain is built from TRBV19 and TRBJ1-4, with D perhaps matching TRBD1 (6 bases). The CDR3 has 14 residues. V was trimmed by 8 bases and J by 13 bases, leaving 23 bases between them. The germline V gene has CDR1 LNHDA and CDR2 SQIVND (reference sequence).

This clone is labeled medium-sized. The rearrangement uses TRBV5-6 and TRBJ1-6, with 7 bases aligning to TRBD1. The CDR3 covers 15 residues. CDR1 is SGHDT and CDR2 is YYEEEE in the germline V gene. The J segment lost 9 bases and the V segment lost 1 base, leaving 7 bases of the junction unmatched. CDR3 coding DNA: TGTGCCAGCAGCTTGCCGACAGGGACGGGTTCACCCCTCCACTTT. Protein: CASSLPTGTGSPLHF.

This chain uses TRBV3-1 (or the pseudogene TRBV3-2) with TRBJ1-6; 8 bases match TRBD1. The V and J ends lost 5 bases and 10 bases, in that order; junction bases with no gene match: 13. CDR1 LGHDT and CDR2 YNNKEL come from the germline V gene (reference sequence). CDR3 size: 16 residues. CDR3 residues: CASSTHPGQVFSPLHF. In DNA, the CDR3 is TGTGCCAGCAGCACGCACCCGGGACAGGTTTTCTCACCCCTCCACTTT.

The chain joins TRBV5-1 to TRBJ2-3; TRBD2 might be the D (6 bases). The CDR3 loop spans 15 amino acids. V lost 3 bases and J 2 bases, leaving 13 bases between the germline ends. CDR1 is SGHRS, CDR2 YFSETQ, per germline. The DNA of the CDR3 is TGCGCCAGCAGCTACCAAGGGACTCACACAGATACGCAGTATTTT. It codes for CASSYQGTHTDTQYF.

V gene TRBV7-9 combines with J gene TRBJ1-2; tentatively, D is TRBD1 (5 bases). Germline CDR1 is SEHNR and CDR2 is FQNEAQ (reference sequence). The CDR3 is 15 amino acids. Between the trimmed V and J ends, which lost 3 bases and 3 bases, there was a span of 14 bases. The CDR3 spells CASSFGGATYYGYTF. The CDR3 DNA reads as TGTGCCAGCAGCTTCGGAGGGGCAACATACTATGGCTACACCTTC.

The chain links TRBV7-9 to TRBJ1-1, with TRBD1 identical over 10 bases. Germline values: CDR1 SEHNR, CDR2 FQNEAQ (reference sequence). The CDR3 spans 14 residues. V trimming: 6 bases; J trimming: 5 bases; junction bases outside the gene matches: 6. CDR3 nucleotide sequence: TGTGCCAGCAGGTTCGGACAGGGGGGGACTGAAGCTTTCTTT. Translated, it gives CASRFGQGGTEAFF. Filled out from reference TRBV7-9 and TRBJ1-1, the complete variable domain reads DTGVSQNPRHKITKRGQNVTFRCDPISEHNRLYWYRQTLGQGPEFLTYFQNEAQLEKSRLLSDRFSAERPKGSFSTLEIQRTEQGDSAMYLCASRFGQGGTEAFFGQGTRLTVV.

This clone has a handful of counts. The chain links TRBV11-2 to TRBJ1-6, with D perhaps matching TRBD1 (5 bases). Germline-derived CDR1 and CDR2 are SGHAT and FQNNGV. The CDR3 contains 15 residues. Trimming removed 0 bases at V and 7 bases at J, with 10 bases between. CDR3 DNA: TGTGCCAGCAGCTTAGACTGGGCAGGGAATTCACCCCTCCACTTT. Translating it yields CASSLDWAGNSPLHF. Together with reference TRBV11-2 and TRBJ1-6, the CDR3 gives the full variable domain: EAGVAQSPRYKIIEKRQSVAFWCNPISGHATLYWYQQILGQGPKLLIQFQNNGVVDDSQLPKDRFSAERLKGVDSTLKIQPAKLEDSAVYLCASSLDWAGNSPLHFGNGTRLTVT.

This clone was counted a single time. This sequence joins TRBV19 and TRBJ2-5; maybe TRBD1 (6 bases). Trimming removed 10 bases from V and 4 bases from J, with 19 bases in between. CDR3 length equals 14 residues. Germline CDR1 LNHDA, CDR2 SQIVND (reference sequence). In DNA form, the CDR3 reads TGTGCCACCAAACAGGGACGTCGGGGAGAGACCCAGTACTTC. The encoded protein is CATKQGRRGETQYF.

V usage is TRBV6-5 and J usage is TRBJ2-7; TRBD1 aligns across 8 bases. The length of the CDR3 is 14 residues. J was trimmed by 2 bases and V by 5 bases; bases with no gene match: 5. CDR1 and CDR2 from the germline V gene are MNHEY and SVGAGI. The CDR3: CASSRRDRTYEQYF. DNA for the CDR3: TGTGCCAGCAGTAGACGGGACAGGACCTACGAGCAGTACTTC.

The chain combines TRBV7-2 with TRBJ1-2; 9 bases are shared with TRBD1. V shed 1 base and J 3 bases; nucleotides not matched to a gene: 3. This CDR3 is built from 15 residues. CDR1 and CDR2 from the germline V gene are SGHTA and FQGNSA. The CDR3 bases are TGTGCCAGCAGCTTAGTTCGACAGGGGGACTATGGCTACACCTTC. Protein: CASSLVRQGDYGYTF.

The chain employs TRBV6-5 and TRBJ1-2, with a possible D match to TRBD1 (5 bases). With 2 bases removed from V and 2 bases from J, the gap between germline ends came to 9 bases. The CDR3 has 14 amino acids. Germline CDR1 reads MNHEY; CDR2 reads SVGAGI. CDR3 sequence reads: CASSYRGGNYGYTF. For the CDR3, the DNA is TGTGCCAGCAGTTACAGGGGAGGGAACTATGGCTACACCTTC.

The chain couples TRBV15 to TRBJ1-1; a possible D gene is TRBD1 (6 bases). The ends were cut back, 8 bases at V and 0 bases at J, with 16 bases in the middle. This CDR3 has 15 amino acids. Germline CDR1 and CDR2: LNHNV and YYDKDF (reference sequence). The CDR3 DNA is TGTGCCACCTGTCAGGGGAGATCCTTGAACACTGAAGCTTTCTTT. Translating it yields CATCQGRSLNTEAFF.

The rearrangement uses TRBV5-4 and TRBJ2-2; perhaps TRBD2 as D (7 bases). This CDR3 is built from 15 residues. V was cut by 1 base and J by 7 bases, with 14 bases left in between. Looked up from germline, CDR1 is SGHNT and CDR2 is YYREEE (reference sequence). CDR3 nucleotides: TGTGCCAGCAGCTTGAAGGGGGGGCGTATCGGGGAGCTGTTTTTT. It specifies CASSLKGGRIGELFF.

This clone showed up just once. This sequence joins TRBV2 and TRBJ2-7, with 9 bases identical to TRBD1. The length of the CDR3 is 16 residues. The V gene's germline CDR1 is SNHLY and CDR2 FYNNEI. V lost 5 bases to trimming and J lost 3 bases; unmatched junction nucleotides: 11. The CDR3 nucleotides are TGTGCCAGCAGTTCTGCACGCCGGGACAGGGTCTACGAGCAGTACTTC. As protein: CASSSARRDRVYEQYF.

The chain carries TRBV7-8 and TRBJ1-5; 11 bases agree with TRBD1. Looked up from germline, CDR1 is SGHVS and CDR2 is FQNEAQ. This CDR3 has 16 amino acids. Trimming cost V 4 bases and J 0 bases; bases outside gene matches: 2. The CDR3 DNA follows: TGTGCCAGCAGCTCCGGGACAGGGGGTAGCAATCAGCCCCAGCATTTT. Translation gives CASSSGTGGSNQPQHF.